This T cell receptor beta chain comes out of a study of blood T cell repertoires in COVID-19. At the level of the study: Donors in the United States, Italy and Spain gave samples during acute or convalescent COVID-19. Sources were T cells, B-cell-depleted T cells, or PBMCs; the material itself was cDNA or gDNA.

V dropped 5 bases and J dropped 7 bases, with 18 bases sitting between them. Germline V gene lookup returns CDR1 SGHAT and CDR2 FQNNGV. The CDR3 runs 15 residues. Per the original methods: Reference gene primer amplification yielded estimated nucleated cell counts. The table came from immunoSEQ multiplex PCR; TCRdb's copy has only in-frame clones and leaves some out. The V and J calls and clone size come from that table; D and trimming were worked out from the DNA. The sample records tens of thousands of clones, 75% to 90% being singletons. J is TRBJ1-5 and V is TRBV11-2, with D possibly TRBD1 on 6 matching bases. This clonotype was sampled from a male donor with acute or convalescent COVID-19. Material for sequencing was peripheral blood. CDR3 loop: CASSPLGAGGQPQHF. In DNA form, the CDR3 reads TGTGCCAGCAGCCCCCTGGGGGCGGGAGGACAGCCCCAGCATTTT.